The source of this TCR beta chain is a study of blood T cell repertoires in COVID-19. As for the study in general: Spain, Italy and the United States supplied samples that represented acute and convalescent COVID-19. PBMCs, B-cell-depleted T cells, or T cells were the source of the cDNA or gDNA that made up the material.

This clone occurred once. There are 15 residues in the CDR3. The germline V gene has CDR1 MDHEN and CDR2 SYDVKM. Trimming cost V 5 bases and J 4 bases; bases outside gene matches: 7. The method was immunoSEQ multiplex PCR; TCRdb's version includes in-frame clones alone and lacks a portion of them. The table has about 140,000 clones, 85% to 90% seen once; the top ten hold around 8.4%. This clonotype was sampled from a woman in her fifties or sixties with acute or convalescent COVID-19. V is TRBV28 and J is TRBJ1-4; 7 positions agree with TRBD1. The specimen sequenced was peripheral blood. Here the CDR3 DNA reads TGTGCCAGCAGTCTCACAGGGGCCCTTAATGAAAAACTGTTTTTT. Its translation is CASSLTGALNEKLFF.